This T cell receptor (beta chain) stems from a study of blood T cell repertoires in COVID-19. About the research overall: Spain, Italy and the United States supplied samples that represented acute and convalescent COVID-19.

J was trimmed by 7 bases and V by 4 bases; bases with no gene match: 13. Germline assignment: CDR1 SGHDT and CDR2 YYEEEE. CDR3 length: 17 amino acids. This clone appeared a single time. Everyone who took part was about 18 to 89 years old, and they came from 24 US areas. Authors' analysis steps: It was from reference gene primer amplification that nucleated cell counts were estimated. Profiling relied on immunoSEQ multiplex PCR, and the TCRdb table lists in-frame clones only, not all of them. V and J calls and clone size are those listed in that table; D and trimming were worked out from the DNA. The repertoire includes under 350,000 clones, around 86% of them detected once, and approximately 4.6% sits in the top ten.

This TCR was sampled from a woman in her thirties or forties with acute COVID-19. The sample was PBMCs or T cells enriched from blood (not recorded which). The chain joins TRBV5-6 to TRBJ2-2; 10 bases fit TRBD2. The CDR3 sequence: CASSHPGLAAKGGELFF. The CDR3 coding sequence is TGTGCCAGCAGCCACCCCGGACTAGCGGCGAAGGGCGGGGAGCTGTTTTTT.